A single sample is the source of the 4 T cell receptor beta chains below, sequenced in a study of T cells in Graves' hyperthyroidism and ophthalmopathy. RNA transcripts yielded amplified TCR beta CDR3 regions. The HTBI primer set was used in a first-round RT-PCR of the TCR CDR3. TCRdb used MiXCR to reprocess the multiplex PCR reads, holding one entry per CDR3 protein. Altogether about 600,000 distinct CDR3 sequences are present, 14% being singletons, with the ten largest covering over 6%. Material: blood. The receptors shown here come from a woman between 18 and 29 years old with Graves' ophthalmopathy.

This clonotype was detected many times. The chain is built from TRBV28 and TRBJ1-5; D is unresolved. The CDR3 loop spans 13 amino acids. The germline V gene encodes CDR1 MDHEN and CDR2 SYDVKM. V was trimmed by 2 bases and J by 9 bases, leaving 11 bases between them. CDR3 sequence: CASSLDHAWPQHF. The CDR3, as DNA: TGTGCCAGCAGTTTAGACCACGCCTGGCCCCAGCATTTT.

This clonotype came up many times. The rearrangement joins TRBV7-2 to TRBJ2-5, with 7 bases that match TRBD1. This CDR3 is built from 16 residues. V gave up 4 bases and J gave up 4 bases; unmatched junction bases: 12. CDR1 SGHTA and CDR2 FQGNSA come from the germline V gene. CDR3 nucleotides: TGTGCCAGCAGCTCATCCGCCGTGGCAGGGGGAGAGACCCAGTACTTC. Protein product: CASSSSAVAGGETQYF.

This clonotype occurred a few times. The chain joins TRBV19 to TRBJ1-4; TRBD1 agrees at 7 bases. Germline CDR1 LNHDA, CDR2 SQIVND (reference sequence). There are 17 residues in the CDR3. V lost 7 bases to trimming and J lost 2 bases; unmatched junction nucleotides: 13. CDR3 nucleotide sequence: TGTGCCAGTACCCCCTTTGGAGGGGGCGCGACTAATGAAAAACTGTTTTTT. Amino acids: CASTPFGGGATNEKLFF.

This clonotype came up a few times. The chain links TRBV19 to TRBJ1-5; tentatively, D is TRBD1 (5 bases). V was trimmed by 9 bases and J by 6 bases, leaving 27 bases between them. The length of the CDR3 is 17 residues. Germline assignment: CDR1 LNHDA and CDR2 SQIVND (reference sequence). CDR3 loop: CASSTNWGVLASQPQHF. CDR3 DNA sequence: TGTGCCAGCTCGACCAACTGGGGGGTCTTGGCGAGTCAGCCCCAGCATTTT.